This T cell receptor (beta chain) derives from a study of identical twins. This clonotype was picked up a small number of times. The antigen is undetermined. TCRdb used MiXCR to reprocess the 5' RACE reads, holding one entry per CDR3 protein. This sample yields approximately 300,000 distinct CDR3 sequences, of which just under 9.5% are seen a single time; approximately 6.5% belongs to the top ten. Donors uniformly comprised healthy Caucasians. Germline V CDR1 and CDR2: SQVTM, ANQGSEA. V was pared by 4 bases and J by 7 bases, with 8 bases of the junction left unmatched. This CDR3 comprises 13 residues. Broader study findings: Models came in too low on out-of-frame TCR alpha sharing in monozygotic twins.

The same data also went into a second study, on yellow fever vaccine responses in identical twins.

J is TRBJ1-2 and V is TRBV29-1, with TRBD1 matching over 8 bases. This sequence originates from a woman aged 18-29 years in good health. The sequenced sample consisted of CD8+ T cells sorted from blood. Here the CDR3 DNA reads TGCAGCGTTGTCCTGCAGGGGGCTCTTGGCTACACCTTC. It translates to CSVVLQGALGYTF.